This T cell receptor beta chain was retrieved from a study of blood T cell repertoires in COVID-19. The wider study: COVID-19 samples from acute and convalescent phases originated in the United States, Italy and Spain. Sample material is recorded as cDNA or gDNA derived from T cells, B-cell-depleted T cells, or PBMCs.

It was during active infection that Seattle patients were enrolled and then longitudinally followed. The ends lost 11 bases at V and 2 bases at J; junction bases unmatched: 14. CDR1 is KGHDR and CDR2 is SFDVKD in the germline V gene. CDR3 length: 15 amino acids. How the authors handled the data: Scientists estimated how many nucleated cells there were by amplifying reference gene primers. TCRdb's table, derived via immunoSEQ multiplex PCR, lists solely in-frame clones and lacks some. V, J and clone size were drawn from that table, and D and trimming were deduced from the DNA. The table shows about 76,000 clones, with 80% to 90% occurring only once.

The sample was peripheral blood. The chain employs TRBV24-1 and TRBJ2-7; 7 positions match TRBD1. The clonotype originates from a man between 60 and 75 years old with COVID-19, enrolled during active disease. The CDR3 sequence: CAIENGRGPPYEQYF. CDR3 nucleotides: TGTGCCATCGAAAACGGAAGGGGGCCTCCCTACGAGCAGTACTTC.